Sequencing of this T cell receptor (beta chain) was carried out in a study of beta chain features in type 1 diabetes. Study in general: Summed over all samples, the examined sorted cells came to 107,917,701.

Overall study results and limits: The study notes PCR might favor shorter templates equally in patients and controls.

This clone showed up just once. The target antigen is unknown. One heparinised draw of blood, averaging about 116 mL, came from each donor. CD4+ naive, central memory, regulatory and stem cell-like memory cells were sorted via CD45RO/CCR7/CD25/CD127/CD95/CD27. The authors reverse transcribed all of the isolated RNA, so sequencing captured expressed TCRB transcripts. Method: immunoSEQ multiplex PCR; TCRdb's copy keeps in-frame clones and lacks some. Of around 290,000 clones in the sample, around 7.8% were seen once. The source is a woman between 18 and 30 years old in good health. Sequencing used central memory CD4+ T cells from blood.

CDR3 DNA sequence: TGCGCCAGCAGCGACAGACAGGTTCCTTATGAAAAACTGTTTTTT. Residues: CASSDRQVPYEKLFF. This chain connects TRBV5-1 to TRBJ1-4; a possible D gene is TRBD1 (6 bases). Trimming took 4 bases from V and 6 from J, leaving 16 bases between them. This CDR3 comprises 15 residues. Germline V lookup: CDR1 SGHRS, CDR2 YFSETQ. Full variable domain (outside the CDR3, taken from reference TRBV5-1 and TRBJ1-4): KAGVTQTPRYLIKTRGQQVTLSCSPISGHRSVSWYQQTPGQGLQFLFEYFSETQRNKGNFPGRFSGRQFSNSRSEMNVSTLELGDSALYLCASSDRQVPYEKLFFGSGTQLSVL.